A single T cell receptor beta chain is shown here with its context. The record originates from a study of blood T cell repertoires in COVID-19. The overall study: The United States, Italy and Spain supplied acute and convalescent COVID-19 samples. In each case, the material was cDNA or gDNA derived from T cells, B-cell-depleted T cells, or PBMCs.

CDR1 is SEHNR, CDR2 FQNEAQ, per germline (reference sequence). The CDR3 extends over 15 amino acids. V shed 5 bases, J shed 3 bases, and the junction held 9 bases outside the gene matches. As originally analysed: Researchers report that nucleated cell counts were estimated from reference gene primer amplification. The protocol was immunoSEQ multiplex PCR, while the TCRdb copy is restricted to in-frame clones and leaves out a portion. That table furnishes V, J and clone size, whereas the DNA furnished D and trimming. The sample includes hundreds of thousands of clones, approximately 80% of them seen just once.

The TCR sequence derives from a woman in her 50s with acute or convalescent COVID-19. This chain connects TRBV7-9 to TRBJ2-5; 7 positions agree with TRBD2. The specimen sequenced was peripheral blood. The chain's CDR3 is CASSDRGVGEETQYF. Here the CDR3 DNA reads TGTGCCAGCAGCGACCGGGGGGTTGGGGAAGAGACCCAGTACTTC. The variable domain in full, with the rest retrieved from reference TRBV7-9 and TRBJ2-5, is DTGVSQNPRHKITKRGQNVTFRCDPISEHNRLYWYRQTLGQGPEFLTYFQNEAQLEKSRLLSDRFSAERPKGSFSTLEIQRTEQGDSAMYLCASSDRGVGEETQYFGPGTRLLVL.